This T cell receptor beta chain was recorded in a study of blood T cell repertoires in COVID-19. Across the whole study: COVID-19 samples, acute and convalescent, were from the United States, Italy and Spain.

Original methodology: Cell counts per sample came from amplifying reference gene primers. TCRdb's copy holds only in-frame clones and misses some; the assay was immunoSEQ multiplex PCR. V and J calls plus clone size are reproduced from that table; the DNA served to infer D and trimming. The data show 410,000 or so clones, with about nine tenths seen just once and around 1.4% held by the top ten. The clonotype originates from a young woman with active or convalescent COVID-19. Sequencing used peripheral blood.

The CDR3, as DNA: TGTGCCAGCAGCCAAGGAGGGACTAGACTCCTCTACAATGAGCAGTTCTTC. It translates to CASSQGGTRLLYNEQFF. The chain employs TRBV3-1 (or the pseudogene TRBV3-2) and TRBJ2-1, with 8 bases lining up with TRBD2. The CDR3 sequence is 17 residues long. V was clipped by 1 base and J by 3 bases; unmatched bases: 8. Germline loops: CDR1 LGHDT, CDR2 YNNKEL (reference sequence).